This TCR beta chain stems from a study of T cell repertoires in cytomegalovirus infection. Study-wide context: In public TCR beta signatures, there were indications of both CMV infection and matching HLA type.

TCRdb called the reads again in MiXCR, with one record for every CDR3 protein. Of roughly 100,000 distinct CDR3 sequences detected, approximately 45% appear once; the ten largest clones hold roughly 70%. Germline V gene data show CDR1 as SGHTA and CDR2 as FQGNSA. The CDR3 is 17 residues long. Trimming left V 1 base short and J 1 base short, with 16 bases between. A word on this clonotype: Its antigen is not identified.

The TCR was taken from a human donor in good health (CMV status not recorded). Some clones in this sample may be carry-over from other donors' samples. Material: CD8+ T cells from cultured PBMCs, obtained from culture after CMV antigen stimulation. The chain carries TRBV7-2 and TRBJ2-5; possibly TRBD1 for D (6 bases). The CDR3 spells CASSLGARAGAQETQYF. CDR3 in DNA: TGTGCCAGCAGCTTAGGCGCCCGCGCAGGGGCCCAAGAGACCCAGTACTTC.